The 25 T cell receptor beta chains presented below share a single source sample, sequenced in a study of siplizumab effects on memory and regulatory T cells. The assay was immunoSEQ multiplex PCR, and TCRdb's table has in-frame clones only and misses some. The sample has over 60,000 clones; less than 95% are singletons. The source material was CD8+ T cells sorted from blood. Every receptor here comes from a human donor in good health.

The chain links TRBV19 to TRBJ2-1; the match to TRBD2 covers 8 bases. The CDR3 is made up of 15 amino acids. Germline V gives CDR1 LNHDA, CDR2 SQIVND (reference sequence). Unmatched junction bases numbered 8, after V lost 4 bases and J lost 6 bases. The DNA of the CDR3 is TGTGCCAGTAGTACCGGGACTAGGGGCTCCAATGAGCAGTTCTTC. Translation gives CASSTGTRGSNEQFF.

This chain connects TRBV2 to TRBJ2-7; TRBD2 agrees at 7 bases. Germline trimming cut 6 bases from V and 2 bases from J; bases unmatched to any gene: 10. The CDR3 runs 15 residues. Germline assignment: CDR1 SNHLY and CDR2 FYNNEI. Here the CDR3 reads CASRAGRGGAYEQYF. CDR3 DNA: TGTGCCAGCAGGGCTGGGCGGGGAGGGGCCTACGAGCAGTACTTC. The full variable domain, completed using reference TRBV2 and TRBJ2-7, is EPEVTQTPSHQVTQMGQEVILRCVPISNHLYFYWYRQILGQKVEFLVSFYNNEISEKSEIFDDQFSVERPDGSNFTLKIRSTKLEDSAMYFCASRAGRGGAYEQYFGPGTRLTVT.

The rearrangement joins TRBV6-5 to TRBJ1-2, with 10 bases fitting TRBD1. Trimming cost V 2 bases and J 6 bases; bases outside gene matches: 6. CDR3 length: 15 residues. Per germline, CDR1 MNHEY and CDR2 SVGAGI. The CDR3: CASSYRQGAWNGYTF. In nucleotides, the CDR3 is TGTGCCAGCAGTTACCGACAGGGGGCATGGAATGGCTACACCTTC.

The CDR3 sequence is CASSVLEQYNTEAFF. Written as DNA, the CDR3 is TGTGCCAGCAGCGTTCTGGAGCAGTATAACACTGAAGCTTTCTTT. The chain is built from TRBV9 and TRBJ1-1; D is unresolved. V shed 2 bases and J shed 2 bases, with 13 bases lying between them. Per germline, CDR1 SGDLS and CDR2 YYNGEE. CDR3 length: 15 amino acids.

This rearrangement joins TRBV27 to TRBJ2-7; the match to TRBD2 covers 11 bases. J was trimmed by 3 bases and V by 6 bases; bases with no gene match: 7. The CDR3 consists of 15 residues. Germline V gives CDR1 MNHEY, CDR2 SMNVEV (reference sequence). The CDR3 DNA reads as TGTGCCAGCAGGACCGGGACTAGCGGCTACTACGAGCAGTACTTC. Its translation: CASRTGTSGYYEQYF.

V usage is TRBV6-5 and J usage is TRBJ2-2; tentative D call: TRBD1 (6 bases). V gave up 6 bases and J gave up 5 bases, with 13 bases separating them. CDR1 and CDR2 (germline): MNHEY, SVGAGI. The CDR3 has 14 residues. The CDR3 nucleotides are TGTGCCAGCAGCCAATGGCAGGGGACCGGGGAGCTGTTTTTT. Translation gives CASSQWQGTGELFF.

The J gene is TRBJ1-2, the V gene TRBV4-1; maybe TRBD1 (5 bases). V was pared by 4 bases and J by 8 bases, with 23 bases between. CDR1 is MGHRA, CDR2 YSYEKL, per germline. The CDR3 covers 16 residues. The CDR3 region has the DNA TGCGCCAGCAGCCCGGGGACCGCCAACTTCCCCTTAGGCTACACCTTC. Encoded protein: CASSPGTANFPLGYTF.

The gene calls are TRBV7-9 and TRBJ2-7, with D perhaps matching TRBD1 (6 bases). Germline CDR1 reads SEHNR; CDR2 reads FQNEAQ (reference sequence). The CDR3 is 16 amino acids. With 0 bases removed from V and 1 base from J, the gap between germline ends came to 13 bases. The CDR3 protein is CASSLAADRPSYEQYF. The CDR3 nucleotides read TGTGCCAGCAGCTTAGCGGCGGACAGACCATCCTACGAGCAGTACTTC.

V and J are TRBV6-5 and TRBJ1-2; D unresolved. The germline CDR1 and CDR2 sequences are MNHEY and SVGAGI. Deletions cut 4 bases from V and 7 bases from J, with 16 bases between. CDR3 length equals 14 residues. The CDR3 is CASSFSGIHSGYTF. The CDR3 region has the DNA TGTGCCAGCAGTTTTTCCGGGATTCACTCTGGCTACACCTTC.

V and J are TRBV7-2 and TRBJ2-7, with 12 bases that match TRBD2. The CDR3 runs 16 residues. After removal of 4 bases from V and 0 bases from J, the junction contained 4 bases not matched to a gene. The germline CDR1 and CDR2 sequences are SGHTA and FQGNSA. The CDR3 is CASSSGLAGTSYEQYF. The CDR3 DNA follows: TGTGCCAGCAGCTCCGGACTAGCGGGGACCTCCTACGAGCAGTACTTC.

This sequence joins TRBV5-1 and TRBJ1-1; no clear D gene. This CDR3 has 14 amino acids. The V end lost 2 bases, the J end lost 2 bases, and 10 bases lay between the germline ends. Looked up from germline, CDR1 is SGHRS and CDR2 is YFSETQ. CDR3 coding DNA: TGCGCCAGCAGCTTCGGCTGGGATAACACTGAAGCTTTCTTT. As protein: CASSFGWDNTEAFF. Full variable domain (remainder filled in from reference TRBV5-1 and TRBJ1-1): KAGVTQTPRYLIKTRGQQVTLSCSPISGHRSVSWYQQTPGQGLQFLFEYFSETQRNKGNFPGRFSGRQFSNSRSEMNVSTLELGDSALYLCASSFGWDNTEAFFGQGTRLTVV.

The chain recombines TRBV29-1 with TRBJ2-7; 7 bases are a match to TRBD1. CDR3 length: 12 amino acids. J was trimmed by 3 bases and V by 6 bases; bases with no gene match: 5. The germline CDR1 and CDR2 sequences are SQVTM and ANQGSEA. CDR3 loop: CSVLGQNYEQYF. CDR3 coding DNA: TGCAGCGTGCTGGGACAGAACTACGAGCAGTACTTC.

This clone was counted a single time. The V gene is TRBV9, the J gene TRBJ1-1, with 11 bases that match TRBD1. The CDR3 is made up of 15 amino acids. V dropped 0 bases and J dropped 5; count of bases not matched to a gene: 3. Germline V gives CDR1 SGDLS, CDR2 YYNGEE. DNA of the CDR3: TGTGCCAGCAGCGTAGAAGGGACAGGGGGGACTGAAGCTTTCTTT. Protein product: CASSVEGTGGTEAFF.

This chain links TRBV19 with TRBJ1-2; tentative D call: TRBD1 (5 bases). This CDR3 has 13 amino acids. Germline-derived CDR1 and CDR2 are LNHDA and SQIVND (reference sequence). The V gene lost 6 bases and the J gene lost 7 bases, with 15 bases spanning the gap. The CDR3 spells CASRPGGVAGYTF. DNA for the CDR3: TGTGCCAGTAGGCCGGGGGGGGTTGCTGGCTACACCTTC. Supplemented by reference TRBV19 and TRBJ1-2, the full variable domain reads DGGITQSPKYLFRKEGQNVTLSCEQNLNHDAMYWYRQDPGQGLRLIYYSQIVNDFQKGDIAEGYSVSREKKESFPLTVTSAQKNPTAFYLCASRPGGVAGYTFGSGTRLTVV.

V is TRBV2 and J is TRBJ2-1; 9 bases fit TRBD2. This CDR3 spans 16 amino acids. From germline, CDR1 is SNHLY and CDR2 FYNNEI. CDR3 nucleotide sequence: TGTGCAGCAGGCAGTAGCGGGAGTCGCTTCTACAATGAGCAGTTCTTC. Its translation: CAAGSSGSRFYNEQFF.

The chain has TRBV5-8 and TRBJ2-7; D remains unclear. Trimming took off 4 bases at V and 0 bases at J, with 17 bases between the two ends. This CDR3 is built from 16 residues. Germline CDR1 reads SGHTS; CDR2 reads YDEGEE. The CDR3 region has the DNA TGTGCCAGCAGCCCGCTAAGGCTTAGGAGCTCCTACGAGCAGTACTTC. The encoded protein is CASSPLRLRSSYEQYF.

The J gene is TRBJ1-1, the V gene TRBV25-1, with D possibly matching TRBD1 (6 bases). CDR1 and CDR2 from the germline V gene are MGHDK and SYGVNS. This CDR3 has 15 residues. Trimming pared 6 bases from V and 0 bases from J, leaving 14 bases between. The DNA for the CDR3 is TGTGCCAGCAGACAGGGCTGGGGGATGAACACTGAAGCTTTCTTT. As protein: CASRQGWGMNTEAFF. The full variable domain, its missing parts supplied by reference TRBV25-1 and TRBJ1-1, is EADIYQTPRYLVIGTGKKITLECSQTMGHDKMYWYQQDPGMELHLIHYSYGVNSTEKGDLSSESTVSRIRTEHFPLTLESARPSHTSQYLCASRQGWGMNTEAFFGQGTRLTVV.

V and J are TRBV7-9 and TRBJ2-5; D ambiguous. CDR3 length: 14 amino acids. Germline V lookup: CDR1 SEHNR, CDR2 FQNEAQ (reference sequence). Trimming shortened V by 5 bases and J by 5 bases, and 15 bases separated the two germline ends. CDR3 in DNA: TGTGCCAGCAGCCCCGCGGCGGATGGGGAGACCCAGTACTTC. It codes for CASSPAADGETQYF.

J is TRBJ1-2 and V is TRBV27; tentatively, D is TRBD1 (6 bases). CDR1 MNHEY and CDR2 SMNVEV come from the germline V gene (reference sequence). The CDR3 covers 13 residues. V was trimmed by 3 bases and J by 5 bases, leaving 10 bases between them. CDR3 in DNA: TGTGCCAGCAGTTTCAGGGGCATTTATGGCTACACCTTC. This sequence encodes CASSFRGIYGYTF.

This clone occurred once. Compared with germline, one end of the junction differs, possibly owing to a read error. The chain carries TRBV7-9 and TRBJ2-5; TRBD2 matches 11 bases. Germline assignment: CDR1 SEHNR and CDR2 FQNEAQ (reference sequence). The CDR3 length is 15 residues. The DNA of the CDR3 is TGTGCCAGCAGCCTAGCGGGGGGAGAACGAGAGACCCAGTACTTC. This sequence encodes CASSLAGGERETQYF.

The rearrangement links TRBV7-9 to TRBJ2-3; a weak D match, TRBD2 (6 bases). Germline V gene sequence: CDR1 SEHNR, CDR2 FQNEAQ (reference sequence). V lost 4 bases and J lost 5, with 19 bases in between. This CDR3 is 16 amino acids long. The CDR3 loop reads CASSSLAPKAGDTQYF. CDR3 DNA: TGTGCCAGCAGCTCACTAGCACCTAAAGCGGGAGATACGCAGTATTTT. Together with reference TRBV7-9 and TRBJ2-3, the CDR3 gives the full variable domain: DTGVSQNPRHKITKRGQNVTFRCDPISEHNRLYWYRQTLGQGPEFLTYFQNEAQLEKSRLLSDRFSAERPKGSFSTLEIQRTEQGDSAMYLCASSSLAPKAGDTQYFGPGTRLTVL.

A note on this clone: A read error may produce the germline difference seen at one junction end. The V call is TRBV7-6, the J call TRBJ2-7; D unresolved. The CDR3 length is 13 residues. Germline V CDR1 and CDR2: SGHVS, FNYEAQ. Here the CDR3 reads CACSLASSYEQYF. The CDR3 DNA reads TGTGCCTGCAGCTTAGCAAGCAGCTACGAGCAGTACTTC.

The J gene is TRBJ1-2, the V gene TRBV19; TRBD1 might be the D (6 bases). CDR1 is LNHDA, CDR2 SQIVND, per germline (reference sequence). V was cut by 6 bases and J by 10 bases, with 18 bases left in between. The CDR3 has 13 amino acids. The CDR3 sequence: CASSPPGQWAYTF. The CDR3 DNA sequence: TGTGCCAGTAGCCCTCCAGGACAGTGGGCCTACACCTTC.

The chain uses TRBV11-2 and TRBJ1-3, with a tentative D call TRBD1 (6 bases). The V gene's germline CDR1 is SGHAT and CDR2 FQNNGV. The V and J ends lost 5 bases and 0 bases respectively, with 14 bases between them. The CDR3 consists of 16 residues. CDR3 sequence: CASSHEQGYSGNTIYF. The CDR3 coding sequence is TGTGCCAGCAGCCACGAACAGGGCTACTCTGGAAACACCATATATTTT.

The rearrangement uses TRBV30 and TRBJ2-2; possibly TRBD2 for D (6 bases). Germline lookup yields CDR1 GTSNPN and CDR2 SVGIG (reference sequence). This CDR3 has 14 amino acids. With 4 bases removed from V and 1 base from J, the gap between germline ends came to 10 bases. In DNA, the CDR3 is TGTGCCTGGACTGACGGGAGGAACACCGGGGAGCTGTTTTTT. Encoded protein: CAWTDGRNTGELFF.